This entry is about one T cell receptor beta chain. Its cognate antigen is unknown. This CDR3 region has 14 residues. V dropped 0 bases and J dropped 8 bases, with 12 bases sitting between them. Germline CDR1 is SGDLS and CDR2 is YYNGEE. The sample is drawn from a study of blood T cells in healthy people across ages. Study-wide results and limits: Relative to aged donors, long-lived donors carried more naive CD4+ cells and displayed higher diversity.

Primers used in a second PCR of roughly 7 to 11 cycles were a sample-barcoded 5' primer and a J-beta primer mix. MiXCR, applied by TCRdb to the 5' RACE reads, yields one record per CDR3 protein. The repertoire includes about 1,800,000 distinct CDR3 sequences, 28% of them detected once, and about 7.7% sits in the top ten. Sequencing was carried out using blood. The V and J genes are TRBV9 and TRBJ2-1, with D possibly TRBD2 on 5 matching bases. This clonotype was sampled from a woman aged 25-40 years in good health. DNA of the CDR3: TGTGCCAGCAGCGTAGAGGGAGTTGGGGATGAGCAGTTCTTC. Protein: CASSVEGVGDEQFF.